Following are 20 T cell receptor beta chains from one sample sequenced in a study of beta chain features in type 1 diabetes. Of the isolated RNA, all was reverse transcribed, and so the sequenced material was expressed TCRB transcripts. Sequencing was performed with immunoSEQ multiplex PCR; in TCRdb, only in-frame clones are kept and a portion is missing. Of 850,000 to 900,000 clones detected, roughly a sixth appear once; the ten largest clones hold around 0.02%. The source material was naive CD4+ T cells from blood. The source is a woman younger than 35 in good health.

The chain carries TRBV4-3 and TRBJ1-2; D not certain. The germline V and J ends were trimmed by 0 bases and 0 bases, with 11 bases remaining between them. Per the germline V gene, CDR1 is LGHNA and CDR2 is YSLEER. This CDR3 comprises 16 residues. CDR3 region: CASSQDSGGTNYGYTF. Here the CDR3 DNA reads TGCGCCAGCAGCCAAGATTCCGGAGGTACTAACTATGGCTACACCTTC.

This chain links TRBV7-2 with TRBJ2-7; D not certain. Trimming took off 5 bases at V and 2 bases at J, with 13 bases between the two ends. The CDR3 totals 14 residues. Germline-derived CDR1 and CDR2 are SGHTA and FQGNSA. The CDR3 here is CASSTRWDTYEQYF. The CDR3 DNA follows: TGTGCCAGCAGCACAAGATGGGATACCTACGAGCAGTACTTC.

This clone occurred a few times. The chain's CDR3 is CASRGQGALAKNIQYF. CDR3 bases: TGTGCCAGCAGAGGACAGGGGGCGCTGGCCAAAAACATTCAGTACTTC. V and J are TRBV28 and TRBJ2-4; 11 bases match TRBD1. The CDR3 has 16 residues. V was clipped by 6 bases and J by 1 base; unmatched bases: 5. The germline gives CDR1 MDHEN, CDR2 SYDVKM.

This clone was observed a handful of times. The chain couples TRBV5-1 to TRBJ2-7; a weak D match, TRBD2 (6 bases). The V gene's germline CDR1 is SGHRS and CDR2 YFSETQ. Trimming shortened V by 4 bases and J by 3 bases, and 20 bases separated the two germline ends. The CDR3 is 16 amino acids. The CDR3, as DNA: TGCGCCAGCAGCCCCCGGCCAGCGGGCGATCGCTACGAGCAGTACTTC. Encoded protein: CASSPRPAGDRYEQYF.

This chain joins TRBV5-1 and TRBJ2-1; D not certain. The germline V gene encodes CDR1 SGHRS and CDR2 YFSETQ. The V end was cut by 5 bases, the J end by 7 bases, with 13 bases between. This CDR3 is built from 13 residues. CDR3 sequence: CASRLRADNEQFF. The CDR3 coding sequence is TGCGCCAGCAGGCTTAGAGCCGATAATGAGCAGTTCTTC.

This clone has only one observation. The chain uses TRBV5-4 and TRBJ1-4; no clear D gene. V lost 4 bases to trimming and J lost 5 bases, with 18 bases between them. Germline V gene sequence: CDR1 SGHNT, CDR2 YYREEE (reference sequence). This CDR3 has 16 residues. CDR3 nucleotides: TGTGCCAGCAGCCAAACCGCGGGCAGAAAAAATGAAAAACTGTTTTTT. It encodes CASSQTAGRKNEKLFF.

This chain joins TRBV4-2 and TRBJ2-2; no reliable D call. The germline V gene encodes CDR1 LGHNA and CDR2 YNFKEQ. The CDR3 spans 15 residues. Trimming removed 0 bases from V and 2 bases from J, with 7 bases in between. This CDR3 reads CASSQDRANTGELFF. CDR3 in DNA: TGTGCCAGCAGCCAAGATAGGGCCAACACCGGGGAGCTGTTTTTT.

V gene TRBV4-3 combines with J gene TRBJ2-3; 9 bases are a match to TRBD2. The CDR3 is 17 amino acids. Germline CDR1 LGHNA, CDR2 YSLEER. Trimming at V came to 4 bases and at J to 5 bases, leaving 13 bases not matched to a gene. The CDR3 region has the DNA TGCGCCAGCAGCCCGACCTTCCTAGCGGGATCTAGAGATACGCAGTATTTT. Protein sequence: CASSPTFLAGSRDTQYF.

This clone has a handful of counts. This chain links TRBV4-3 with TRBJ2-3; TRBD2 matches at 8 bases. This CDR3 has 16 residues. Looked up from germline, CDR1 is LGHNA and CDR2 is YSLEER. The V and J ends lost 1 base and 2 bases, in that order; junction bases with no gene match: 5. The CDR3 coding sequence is TGCGCCAGCAGCCAAGGAAATAGCGGGGCCACAGATACGCAGTATTTT. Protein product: CASSQGNSGATDTQYF.

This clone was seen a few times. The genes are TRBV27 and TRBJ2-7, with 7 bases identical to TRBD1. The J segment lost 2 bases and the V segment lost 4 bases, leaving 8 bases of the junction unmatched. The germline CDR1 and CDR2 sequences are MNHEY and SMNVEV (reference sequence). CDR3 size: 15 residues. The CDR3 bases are TGTGCCAGCAGTTCCGCCGGGACAGCTCCCTACGAGCAGTACTTC. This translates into CASSSAGTAPYEQYF.

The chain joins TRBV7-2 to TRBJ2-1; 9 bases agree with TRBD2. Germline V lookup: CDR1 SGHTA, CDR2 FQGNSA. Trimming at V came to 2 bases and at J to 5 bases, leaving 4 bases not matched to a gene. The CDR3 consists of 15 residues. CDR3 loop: CASSLPASGNNEQFF. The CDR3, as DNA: TGTGCCAGCAGCTTACCTGCTAGCGGGAACAATGAGCAGTTCTTC.

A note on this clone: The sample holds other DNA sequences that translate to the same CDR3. The CDR3 DNA reads as TGCAGTGCTAGAGGTCTCGGGGGCTACACCTTC. It yields the protein CSARGLGGYTF. The chain is built from TRBV20-1 and TRBJ1-2; D not certain. The CDR3 is 11 residues long. Trimming pared 1 base from V and 8 bases from J, leaving 8 bases between. Germline CDR1 reads DFQATT; CDR2 reads SNEGSKA (reference sequence).

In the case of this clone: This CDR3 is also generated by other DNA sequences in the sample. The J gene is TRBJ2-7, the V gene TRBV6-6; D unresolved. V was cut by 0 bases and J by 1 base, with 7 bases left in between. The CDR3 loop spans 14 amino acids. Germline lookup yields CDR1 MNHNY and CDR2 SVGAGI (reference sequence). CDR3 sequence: CASSYSDGSYEQYF. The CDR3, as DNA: TGTGCCAGCAGTTACTCGGACGGATCCTACGAGCAGTACTTC.

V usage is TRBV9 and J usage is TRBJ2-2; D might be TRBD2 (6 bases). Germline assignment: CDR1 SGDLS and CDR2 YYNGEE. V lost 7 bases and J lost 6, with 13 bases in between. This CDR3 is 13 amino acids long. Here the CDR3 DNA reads TGTGCCAGCTCGGGAGTTGTCTCCGGGGAGCTGTTTTTT. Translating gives CASSGVVSGELFF. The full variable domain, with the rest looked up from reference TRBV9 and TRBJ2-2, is DSGVTQTPKHLITATGQRVTLRCSPRSGDLSVYWYQQSLDQGLQFLIQYYNGEERAKGNILERFSAQQFPDLHSELNLSSLELGDSALYFCASSGVVSGELFFGEGSRLTVL.

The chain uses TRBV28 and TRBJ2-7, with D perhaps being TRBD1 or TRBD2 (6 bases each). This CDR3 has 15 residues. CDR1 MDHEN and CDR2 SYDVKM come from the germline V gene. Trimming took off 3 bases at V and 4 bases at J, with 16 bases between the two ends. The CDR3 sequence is CASSFSKGGGYEQYF. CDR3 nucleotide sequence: TGTGCCAGCAGTTTTTCCAAGGGGGGCGGGTACGAGCAGTACTTC.

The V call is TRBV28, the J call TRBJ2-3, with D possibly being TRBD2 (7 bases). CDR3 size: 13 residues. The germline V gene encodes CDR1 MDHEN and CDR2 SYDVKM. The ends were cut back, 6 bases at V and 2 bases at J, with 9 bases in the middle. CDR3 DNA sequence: TGTGCCAGCAGGGGGGGGCCCACAGATACGCAGTATTTT. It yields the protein CASRGGPTDTQYF.

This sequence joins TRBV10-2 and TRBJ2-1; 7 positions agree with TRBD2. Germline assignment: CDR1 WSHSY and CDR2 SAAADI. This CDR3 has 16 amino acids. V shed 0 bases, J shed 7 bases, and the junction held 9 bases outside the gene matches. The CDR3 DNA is TGCGCCAGCAGTGAGTCACTGGTAGCGGGCCAGAATGAGCAGTTCTTC. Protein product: CASSESLVAGQNEQFF.

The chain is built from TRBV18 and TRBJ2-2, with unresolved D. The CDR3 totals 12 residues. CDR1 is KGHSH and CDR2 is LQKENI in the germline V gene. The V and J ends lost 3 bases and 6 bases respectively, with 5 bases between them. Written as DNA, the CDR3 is TGTGCCAGCTCACCCGTTTCCGGGGAGCTGTTTTTT. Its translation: CASSPVSGELFF.

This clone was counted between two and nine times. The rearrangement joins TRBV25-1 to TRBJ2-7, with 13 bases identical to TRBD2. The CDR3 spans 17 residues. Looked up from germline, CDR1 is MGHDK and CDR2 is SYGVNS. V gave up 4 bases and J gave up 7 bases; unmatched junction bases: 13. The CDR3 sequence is CASSGITSGRAVGEQYF. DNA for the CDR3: TGTGCCAGCAGTGGTATCACTAGCGGGAGGGCCGTGGGGGAGCAGTACTTC.

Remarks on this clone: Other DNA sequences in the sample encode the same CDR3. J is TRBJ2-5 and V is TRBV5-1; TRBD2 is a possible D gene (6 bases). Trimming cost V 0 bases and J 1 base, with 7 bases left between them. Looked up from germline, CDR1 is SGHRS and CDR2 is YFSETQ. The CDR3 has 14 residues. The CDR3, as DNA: TGCGCCAGCAGCTTGGCCGGGAGCCAAGAGACCCAGTACTTC. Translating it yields CASSLAGSQETQYF.